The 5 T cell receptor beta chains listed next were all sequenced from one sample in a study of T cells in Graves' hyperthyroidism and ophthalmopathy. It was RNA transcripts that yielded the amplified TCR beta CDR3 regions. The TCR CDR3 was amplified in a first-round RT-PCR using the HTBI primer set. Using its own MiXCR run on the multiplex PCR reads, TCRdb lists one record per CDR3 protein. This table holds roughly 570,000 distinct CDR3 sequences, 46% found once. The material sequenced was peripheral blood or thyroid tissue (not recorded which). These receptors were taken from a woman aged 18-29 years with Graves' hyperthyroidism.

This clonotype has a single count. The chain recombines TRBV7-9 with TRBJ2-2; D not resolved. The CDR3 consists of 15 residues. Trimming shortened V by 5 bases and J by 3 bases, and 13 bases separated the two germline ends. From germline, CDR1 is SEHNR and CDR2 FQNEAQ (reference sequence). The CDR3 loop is CASSLSYGDTGELFF. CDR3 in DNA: TGTGCCAGCAGCCTATCTTATGGGGACACCGGGGAGCTGTTTTTT.

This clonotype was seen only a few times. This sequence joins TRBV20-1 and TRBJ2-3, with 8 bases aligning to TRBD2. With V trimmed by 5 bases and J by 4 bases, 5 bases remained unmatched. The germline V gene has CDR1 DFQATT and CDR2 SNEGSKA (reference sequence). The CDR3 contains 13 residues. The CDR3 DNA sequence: TGCAGTGCTTCAGCGGGAGAGGCAGATACGCAGTATTTT. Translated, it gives CSASAGEADTQYF.

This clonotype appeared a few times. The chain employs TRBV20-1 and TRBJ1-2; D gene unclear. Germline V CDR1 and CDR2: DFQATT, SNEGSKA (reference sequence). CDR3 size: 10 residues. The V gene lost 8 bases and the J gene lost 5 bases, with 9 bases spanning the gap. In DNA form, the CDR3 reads TGCAGTCCTGACGGGTATGGCTACACCTTC. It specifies CSPDGYGYTF.

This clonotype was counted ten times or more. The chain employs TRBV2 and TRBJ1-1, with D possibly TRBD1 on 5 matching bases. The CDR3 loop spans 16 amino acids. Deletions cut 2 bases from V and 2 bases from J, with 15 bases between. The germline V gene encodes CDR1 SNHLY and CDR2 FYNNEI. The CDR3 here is CASSEKRVQANTEAFF. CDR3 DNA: TGTGCCAGCAGTGAAAAAAGGGTACAGGCCAACACTGAAGCTTTCTTT. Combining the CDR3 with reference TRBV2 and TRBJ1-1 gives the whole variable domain EPEVTQTPSHQVTQMGQEVILRCVPISNHLYFYWYRQILGQKVEFLVSFYNNEISEKSEIFDDQFSVERPDGSNFTLKIRSTKLEDSAMYFCASSEKRVQANTEAFFGQGTRLTVV.

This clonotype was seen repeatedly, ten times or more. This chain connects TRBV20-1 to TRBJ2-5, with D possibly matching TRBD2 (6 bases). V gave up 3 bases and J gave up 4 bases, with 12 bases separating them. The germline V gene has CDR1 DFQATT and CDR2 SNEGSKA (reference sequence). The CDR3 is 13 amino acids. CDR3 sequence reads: CSASGRGVETQYF. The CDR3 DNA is TGCAGTGCTAGCGGGAGAGGTGTAGAGACCCAGTACTTC.